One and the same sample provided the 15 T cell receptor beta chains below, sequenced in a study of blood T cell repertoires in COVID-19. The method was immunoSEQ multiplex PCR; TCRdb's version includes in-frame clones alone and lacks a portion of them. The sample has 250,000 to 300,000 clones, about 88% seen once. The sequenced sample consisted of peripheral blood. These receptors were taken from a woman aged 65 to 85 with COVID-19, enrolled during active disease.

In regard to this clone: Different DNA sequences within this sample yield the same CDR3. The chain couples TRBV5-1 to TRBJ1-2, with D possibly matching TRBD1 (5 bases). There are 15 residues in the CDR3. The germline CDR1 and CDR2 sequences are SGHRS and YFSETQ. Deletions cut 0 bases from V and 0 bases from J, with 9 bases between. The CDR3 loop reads CASSLGAGSNYGYTF. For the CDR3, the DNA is TGCGCCAGCAGCTTGGGGGCAGGGTCTAACTATGGCTACACCTTC. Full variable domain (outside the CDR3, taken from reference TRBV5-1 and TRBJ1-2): KAGVTQTPRYLIKTRGQQVTLSCSPISGHRSVSWYQQTPGQGLQFLFEYFSETQRNKGNFPGRFSGRQFSNSRSEMNVSTLELGDSALYLCASSLGAGSNYGYTFGSGTRLTVV.

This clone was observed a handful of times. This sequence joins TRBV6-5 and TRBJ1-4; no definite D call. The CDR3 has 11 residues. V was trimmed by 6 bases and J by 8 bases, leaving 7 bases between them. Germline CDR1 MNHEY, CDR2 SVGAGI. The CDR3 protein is CASRAEEKLFF. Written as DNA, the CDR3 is TGTGCCAGCAGGGCGGAGGAAAAACTGTTTTTT.

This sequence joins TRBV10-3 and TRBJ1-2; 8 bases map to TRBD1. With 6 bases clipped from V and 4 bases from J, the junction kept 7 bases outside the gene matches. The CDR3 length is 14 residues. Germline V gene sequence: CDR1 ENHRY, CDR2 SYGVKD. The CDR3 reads CAISLTGDSYGYTF. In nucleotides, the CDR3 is TGTGCCATCAGCCTGACAGGGGATAGCTATGGCTACACCTTC.

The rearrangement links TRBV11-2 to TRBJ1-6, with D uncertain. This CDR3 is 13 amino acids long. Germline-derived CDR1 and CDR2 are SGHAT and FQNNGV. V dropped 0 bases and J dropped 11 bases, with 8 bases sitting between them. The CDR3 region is CASSLEAGAPLHF. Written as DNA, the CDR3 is TGTGCCAGCAGCTTAGAGGCCGGGGCACCCCTCCACTTT.

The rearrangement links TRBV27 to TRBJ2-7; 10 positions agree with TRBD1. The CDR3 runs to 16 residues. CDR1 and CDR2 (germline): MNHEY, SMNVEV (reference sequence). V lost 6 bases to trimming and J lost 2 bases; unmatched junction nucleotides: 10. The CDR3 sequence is CASRGTGTGVPYEQYF. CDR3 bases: TGTGCCAGCAGGGGGACCGGGACAGGGGTGCCCTACGAGCAGTACTTC.

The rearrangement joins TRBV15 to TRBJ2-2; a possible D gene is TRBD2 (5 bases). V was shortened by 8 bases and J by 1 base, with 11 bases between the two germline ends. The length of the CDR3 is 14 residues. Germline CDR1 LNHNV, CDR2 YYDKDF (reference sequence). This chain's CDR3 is CATQGLLNTGELFF. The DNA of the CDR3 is TGTGCCACCCAAGGACTCTTGAACACCGGGGAGCTGTTTTTT.

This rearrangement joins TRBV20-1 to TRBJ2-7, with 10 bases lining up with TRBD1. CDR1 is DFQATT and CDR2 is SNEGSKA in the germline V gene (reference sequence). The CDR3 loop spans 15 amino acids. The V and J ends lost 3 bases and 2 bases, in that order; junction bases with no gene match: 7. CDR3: CSASNDRGQTYEQYF. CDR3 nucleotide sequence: TGCAGTGCTAGTAATGACAGGGGGCAAACCTACGAGCAGTACTTC.

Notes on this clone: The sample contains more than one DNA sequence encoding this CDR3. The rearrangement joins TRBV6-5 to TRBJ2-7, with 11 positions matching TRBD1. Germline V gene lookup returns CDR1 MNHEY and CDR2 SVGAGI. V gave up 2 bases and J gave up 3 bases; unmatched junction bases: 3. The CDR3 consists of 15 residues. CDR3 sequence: CASSYAGTGGYEQYF. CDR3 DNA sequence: TGTGCCAGCAGTTACGCCGGGACAGGGGGCTACGAGCAGTACTTC.

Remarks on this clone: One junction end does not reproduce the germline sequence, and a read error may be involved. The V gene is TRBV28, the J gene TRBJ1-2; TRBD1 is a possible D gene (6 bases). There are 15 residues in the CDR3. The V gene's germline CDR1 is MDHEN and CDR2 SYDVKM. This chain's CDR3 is CASTLREGGPYGYTF. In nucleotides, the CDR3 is TGTGCCAGCACTTTAAGGGAAGGGGGTCCTTATGGCTACACCTTC.

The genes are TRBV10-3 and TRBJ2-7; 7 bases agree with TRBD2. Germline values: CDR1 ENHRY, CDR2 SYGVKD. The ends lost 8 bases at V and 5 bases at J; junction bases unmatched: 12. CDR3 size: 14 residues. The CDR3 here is CAISRLADNHEQYF. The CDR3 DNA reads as TGTGCCATCTCCCGGCTAGCGGATAACCACGAGCAGTACTTC.

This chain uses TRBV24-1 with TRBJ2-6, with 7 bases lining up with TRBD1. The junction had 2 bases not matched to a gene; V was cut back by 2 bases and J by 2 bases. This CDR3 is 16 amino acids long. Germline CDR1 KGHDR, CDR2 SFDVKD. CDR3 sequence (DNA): TGTGCCACCAGTGATTACACAGGGGCTGGGGCCAACGTCCTGACTTTC. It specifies CATSDYTGAGANVLTF.

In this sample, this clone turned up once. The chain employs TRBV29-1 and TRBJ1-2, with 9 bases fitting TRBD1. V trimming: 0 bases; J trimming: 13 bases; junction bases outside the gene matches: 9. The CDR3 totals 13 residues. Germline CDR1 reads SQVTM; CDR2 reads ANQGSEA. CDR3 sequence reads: CSVEDFEDRGCTF. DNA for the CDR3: TGCAGCGTTGAAGATTTCGAAGACAGGGGGTGCACCTTC.

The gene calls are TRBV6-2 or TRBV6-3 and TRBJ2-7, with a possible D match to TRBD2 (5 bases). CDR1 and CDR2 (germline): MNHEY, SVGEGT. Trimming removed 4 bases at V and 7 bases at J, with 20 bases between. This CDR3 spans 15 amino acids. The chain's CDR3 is CASSSPGSASMEQYF. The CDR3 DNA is TGTGCCAGCAGTTCCCCGGGGAGCGCCTCGATGGAGCAGTACTTC.

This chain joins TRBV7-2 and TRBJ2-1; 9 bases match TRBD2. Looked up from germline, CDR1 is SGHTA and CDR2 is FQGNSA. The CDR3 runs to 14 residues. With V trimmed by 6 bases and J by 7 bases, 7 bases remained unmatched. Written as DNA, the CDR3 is TGTGCCAGCAGGGCGGGAGGGAGTGGTAATGAGCAGTTCTTC. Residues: CASRAGGSGNEQFF. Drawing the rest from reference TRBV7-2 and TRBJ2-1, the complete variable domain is GAGVSQSPSNKVTEKGKDVELRCDPISGHTALYWYRQSLGQGLEFLIYFQGNSAPDKSGLPSDRFSAERTGGSVSTLTIQRTQQEDSAVYLCASRAGGSGNEQFFGPGTRLTVL.

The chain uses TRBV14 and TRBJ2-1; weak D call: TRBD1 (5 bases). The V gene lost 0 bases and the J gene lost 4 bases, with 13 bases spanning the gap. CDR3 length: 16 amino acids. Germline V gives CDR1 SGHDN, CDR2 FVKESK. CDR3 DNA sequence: TGTGCCAGCAGCCAAGAACGCAGGGCACCGTACAATGAGCAGTTCTTC. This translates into CASSQERRAPYNEQFF.